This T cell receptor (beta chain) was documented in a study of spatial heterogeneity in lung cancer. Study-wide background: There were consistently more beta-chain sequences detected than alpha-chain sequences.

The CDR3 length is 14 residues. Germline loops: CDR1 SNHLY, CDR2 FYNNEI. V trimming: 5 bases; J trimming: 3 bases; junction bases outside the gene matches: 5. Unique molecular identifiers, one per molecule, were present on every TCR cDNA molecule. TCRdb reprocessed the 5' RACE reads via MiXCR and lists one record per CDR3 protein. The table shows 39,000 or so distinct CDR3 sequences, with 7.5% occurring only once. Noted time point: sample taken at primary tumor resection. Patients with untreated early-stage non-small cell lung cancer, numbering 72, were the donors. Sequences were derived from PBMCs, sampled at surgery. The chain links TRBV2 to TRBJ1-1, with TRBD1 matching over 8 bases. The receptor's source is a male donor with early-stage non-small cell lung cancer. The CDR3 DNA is TGTGCCAGCAGTTCACAGGGGGAAGACACTGAAGCTTTCTTT. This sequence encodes CASSSQGEDTEAFF.